This T cell receptor (beta chain) was retrieved from a study of human T cells and chemical hapten exposure. Study findings and constraints: High-frequency TCRs, those above 1 in 1000, stayed the same after DPC sensitization.

Remarks on this clonotype: What it binds is unknown. An end of the junction does not agree with germline; a read error may underlie this.

CDR3 length: 14 amino acids. CDR1 is MDHEN, CDR2 SYDVKM, per germline. In the original processing: From approximately 25,000 to 650,000 TCRs were found per sample, with a median of 95,638. TCRdb analysed the RACE reads with MiXCR anew, one entry per CDR3 protein. The V and J calls reflect TCRdb's pipeline rather than the authors' work. The data contain 80,000 to 100,000 distinct CDR3 sequences, around 8.8% of them singletons. The time point is: healthy volunteer bleed at 2 weeks. Whole blood that had not been fractionated was the source of extracted total RNA. Sequencing used whole blood. The chain links TRBV28 to TRBJ2-7, with TRBD2 matching over 13 bases. The clonotype was recovered from a female donor in good health. Some clones in this sample may be carry-over from other donors' samples. This CDR3 reads CASRILAGGTRAVF. Here the CDR3 DNA reads TGTGCCAGCAGAATACTAGCGGGAGGGACTCGAGCGGTCTTC.